The 12 T cell receptor beta chains listed next were all sequenced from one sample in a study of blood T cell repertoires in COVID-19 (dated by TCRdb to 2018 to 2020). Preparation of the library involved the immunoSEQ multiplex PCR assay. Here the immuneACCESS table is served through TCRdb, limited to in-frame sequences with V and J called. Missing clones are a known gap in these copies; in checked studies unresolved V genes cover under half, and the rest lacks a known reason. The sample contains a few hundred thousand clones, roughly 84% of them found a single time. The top ten clonotypes cover 6.8% of the sample. The sample taken for sequencing was PBMCs or T cells enriched from blood (not recorded which). The receptor source for this set is a woman in her 40s who had recovered from COVID-19.

Turning to this clone: An end of the junction differs from the germline gene, which may be a read error. The genes are TRBV7-7 and TRBJ1-1; TRBD1 might be the D (5 bases). CDR1 and CDR2 (germline): SSHAT, FNYEAQ (reference sequence). There are 13 residues in the CDR3. The CDR3 DNA sequence: TGTGCCAGCAGCCGATCACCGGGGACTGAAGCTTCCTTT. Encoded protein: CASSRSPGTEASF.

The chain carries TRBV7-9 and TRBJ2-7; D is undetermined. The V gene lost 3 bases and the J gene lost 2 bases, with 11 bases spanning the gap. CDR1 SEHNR and CDR2 FQNEAQ come from the germline V gene (reference sequence). There are 14 residues in the CDR3. CDR3 residues: CASSLQELPYEQYF. In DNA, the CDR3 is TGTGCCAGCAGCTTGCAGGAATTACCCTACGAGCAGTACTTC.

V is TRBV4-2 and J is TRBJ1-1; 10 nucleotides match TRBD1. J gave up 10 bases and V 3 bases, and 8 bases lay outside the gene matches. This CDR3 is 14 amino acids long. Germline assignment: CDR1 LGHNA and CDR2 YNFKEQ. The CDR3 protein is CASSHGTGEGAAFF. The CDR3 DNA reads as TGTGCCAGCAGCCACGGGACAGGGGAGGGGGCAGCTTTCTTT.

The chain recombines TRBV5-1 with TRBJ2-5; D might be TRBD1 (6 bases). Between the trimmed V and J ends, which lost 1 base and 4 bases, there was a span of 14 bases. Per the germline V gene, CDR1 is SGHRS and CDR2 is YFSETQ. The CDR3 extends over 15 amino acids. The CDR3 sequence is CASSLPRGVGETQYF. In DNA, the CDR3 is TGCGCCAGCAGCTTGCCCAGGGGTGTAGGAGAGACCCAGTACTTC.

This clone was detected ten times or more. The J gene is TRBJ2-2, the V gene TRBV9; perhaps TRBD2 as D (5 bases). The ends were cut back, 0 bases at V and 6 bases at J, with 15 bases in the middle. This CDR3 is 16 amino acids long. Germline CDR1 is SGDLS and CDR2 is YYNGEE. The CDR3 bases are TGTGCCAGCAGCGTAGTAAGATCGAGCGGCGCCGGGGAGCTGTTTTTT. It specifies CASSVVRSSGAGELFF.

This chain uses TRBV5-1 with TRBJ2-7, with 7 bases matching TRBD2. V was clipped by 0 bases and J by 5 bases; unmatched bases: 5. This CDR3 has 14 residues. Germline CDR1 SGHRS, CDR2 YFSETQ. The CDR3 here is CASSLGEGLNEQYV. DNA for the CDR3: TGCGCCAGCAGCTTGGGGGAGGGTTTGAACGAGCAGTACGTC.

J is TRBJ1-1 and V is TRBV10-3, with D unresolved. Germline-derived CDR1 and CDR2 are ENHRY and SYGVKD. The germline V and J ends were trimmed by 0 bases and 5 bases, with 7 bases remaining between them. This CDR3 spans 13 amino acids. The CDR3 loop is CAISESGGTEAFF. CDR3 nucleotides: TGTGCCATCAGTGAGTCAGGCGGGACTGAAGCTTTCTTT.

The chain is built from TRBV19 and TRBJ2-3; weak D call: TRBD2 (5 bases). The CDR3 extends over 14 amino acids. Germline lookup yields CDR1 LNHDA and CDR2 SQIVND (reference sequence). Trimming cost V 7 bases and J 0 bases, with 11 bases left between them. CDR3 bases: TGTGCCAGTACGCGGGCACATAGCACAGATACGCAGTATTTT. Its protein is CASTRAHSTDTQYF.

V gene TRBV6-5 combines with J gene TRBJ2-2; 8 positions agree with TRBD2. Germline V gene data show CDR1 as MNHEY and CDR2 as SVGAGI. V dropped 2 bases and J dropped 4; count of bases not matched to a gene: 3. The CDR3 spans 15 residues. The CDR3 spells CASSYRAGGTGELFF. The CDR3 DNA reads as TGTGCCAGCAGTTACAGGGCGGGAGGCACCGGGGAGCTGTTTTTT.

The chain employs TRBV3-1 (or the pseudogene TRBV3-2) and TRBJ2-3; 7 bases fit TRBD2. V lost 9 bases to trimming and J lost 6 bases; unmatched junction nucleotides: 12. The length of the CDR3 is 14 residues. The germline V gene encodes CDR1 LGHDT and CDR2 YNNKEL (reference sequence). In DNA form, the CDR3 reads TGTGCCAGTGGGAGGGCCATACCGACGGATACGCAGTATTTT. Translation gives CASGRAIPTDTQYF.

The chain combines TRBV29-1 with TRBJ2-1, with 9 bases matching TRBD2. After removal of 5 bases from V and 6 bases from J, the junction contained 8 bases not matched to a gene. Germline V gives CDR1 SQVTM, CDR2 ANQGSEA. The length of the CDR3 is 14 residues. The CDR3 region is CSVYGGRGSNEQFF. The CDR3 DNA follows: TGCAGCGTTTACGGCGGGAGGGGGTCCAATGAGCAGTTCTTC.

The rearrangement links TRBV5-6 to TRBJ2-1; D is possibly TRBD1 (6 bases). The V end lost 1 base, the J end lost 8 bases, and 10 bases lay between the germline ends. The CDR3 consists of 13 residues. Germline V CDR1 and CDR2: SGHDT, YYEEEE. CDR3 sequence: CASSLQGGYEQFF. The CDR3 bases are TGTGCCAGCAGCTTGCAAGGGGGATATGAGCAGTTCTTC.